The clone carrying this T cell receptor beta chain was seen more than once but under ten times. Its target is not known. The protocol was immunoSEQ multiplex PCR, while the TCRdb copy is restricted to in-frame clones and leaves out a portion. The table includes some 320,000 clones, around 83% detected once. Treatment meaning: some 20 received Ad26.COV2.S at low or high dose, single or two shots; roughly five received placebo; per-sample allocation not given. Following the first vaccine or placebo injection, samples were taken on day 63. This specimen comes from a study of Ad26.COV2.S vaccination and SARS-CoV-2 variants. Study in general: Ad26.COV2.S was injected intramuscularly once or twice, 56 days apart. Study-wide findings and caveats: Placebo recipients had lower spike-specific TCR breadth than vaccine recipients.

This CDR3 is 16 amino acids long. From germline, CDR1 is SEHNR and CDR2 FQNEAQ (reference sequence). Trimming at V came to 5 bases and at J to 6 bases, leaving 11 bases not matched to a gene. The specimen comprised peripheral blood, sampled in a trial of Ad26.COV2.S vaccine versus placebo. The chain combines TRBV7-9 with TRBJ1-2; TRBD1 matches 11 bases. This receptor was identified in a person aged 18-60 years who received the Ad26.COV2.S COVID-19 vaccine or a placebo. CDR3 bases: TGTGCCAGCAGCACCCCGGACAGGGGGCGCGATGATGGCTACACCTTC. Its translation: CASSTPDRGRDDGYTF.